This section outlines one T cell receptor beta chain sequence together with its context. This record comes from a study of blood T cell repertoires in COVID-19. As for the study in general: Both acute and convalescent COVID-19 samples were obtained from the United States, Italy and Spain. PBMCs, B-cell-depleted T cells, or T cells were the source of the cDNA or gDNA that made up the material.

V trimming: 3 bases; J trimming: 1 base; junction bases outside the gene matches: 15. This CDR3 spans 18 amino acids. The germline gives CDR1 SGDLS, CDR2 YYNGEE. Original processing methods: Reference gene primer amplification yielded estimated nucleated cell counts. Here immunoSEQ multiplex PCR was the method, and the copy in TCRdb shows in-frame clones only, minus some. Clone size and V and J calls were adopted from that table, with D and trimming inferred from the DNA. The sample has about 54,000 clones; approximately 80% are singletons. The chain is built from TRBV9 and TRBJ1-2, with 7 bases that match TRBD1. The sample comprised peripheral blood. This TCR came from a woman aged 60-70 years with acute or convalescent COVID-19. The CDR3 sequence is CASSANPRQGTHNYGYTF. The CDR3, as DNA: TGTGCCAGCAGCGCAAACCCCCGACAGGGAACCCATAACTATGGCTACACCTTC. The full variable domain, with the rest looked up from reference TRBV9 and TRBJ1-2, is DSGVTQTPKHLITATGQRVTLRCSPRSGDLSVYWYQQSLDQGLQFLIQYYNGEERAKGNILERFSAQQFPDLHSELNLSSLELGDSALYFCASSANPRQGTHNYGYTFGSGTRLTVV.